The T cell receptor beta chain described here comes from a study of response to subunit inactivated influenza vaccine. Overall study findings and caveats: The authors offered the suggestion that each seasonal influenza vaccination recruits few new T cells.

This clonotype was picked up a small number of times. Its antigen is unidentified. TCRdb called the RT-PCR reads again in MiXCR, with one record for every CDR3 protein. The sample comprises over 150,000 distinct CDR3 sequences, nearly 9.5% of which are singletons, and 11% rests with the top ten. Germline values: CDR1 SEHNR, CDR2 FQNEAQ (reference sequence). The CDR3 contains 12 residues. Trimming shortened V by 1 base and J by 10 bases, and 11 bases separated the two germline ends. The receptor's source is a man in his fifties who received an inactivated influenza vaccine. The specimen was non-naive T cells sorted from PBMCs, collected on the day of vaccination. This chain uses TRBV7-9 with TRBJ2-7; D is perhaps TRBD2 (5 bases). CDR3 nucleotides: TGTGCCAGCAGCTTAGTGGAGGCGTACCAGTACTTC. Translating gives CASSLVEAYQYF. The full variable domain, rest sourced from reference TRBV7-9 and TRBJ2-7, is DTGVSQNPRHKITKRGQNVTFRCDPISEHNRLYWYRQTLGQGPEFLTYFQNEAQLEKSRLLSDRFSAERPKGSFSTLEIQRTEQGDSAMYLCASSLVEAYQYFGPGTRLTVT.